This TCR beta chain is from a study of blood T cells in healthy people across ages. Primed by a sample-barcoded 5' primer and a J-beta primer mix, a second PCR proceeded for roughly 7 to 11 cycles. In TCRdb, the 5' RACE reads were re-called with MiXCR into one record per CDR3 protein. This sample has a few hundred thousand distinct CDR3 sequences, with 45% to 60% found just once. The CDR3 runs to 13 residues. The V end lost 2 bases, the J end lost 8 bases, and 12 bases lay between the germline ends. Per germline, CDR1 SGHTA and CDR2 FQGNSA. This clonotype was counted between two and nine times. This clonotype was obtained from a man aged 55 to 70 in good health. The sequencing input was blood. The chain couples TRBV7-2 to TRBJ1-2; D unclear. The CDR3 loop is CASSLRQSRGYTF. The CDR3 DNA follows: TGTGCCAGCAGCTTAAGGCAGTCCCGGGGCTACACCTTC. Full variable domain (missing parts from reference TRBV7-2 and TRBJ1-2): GAGVSQSPSNKVTEKGKDVELRCDPISGHTALYWYRQSLGQGLEFLIYFQGNSAPDKSGLPSDRFSAERTGGSVSTLTIQRTQQEDSAVYLCASSLRQSRGYTFGSGTRLTVV.